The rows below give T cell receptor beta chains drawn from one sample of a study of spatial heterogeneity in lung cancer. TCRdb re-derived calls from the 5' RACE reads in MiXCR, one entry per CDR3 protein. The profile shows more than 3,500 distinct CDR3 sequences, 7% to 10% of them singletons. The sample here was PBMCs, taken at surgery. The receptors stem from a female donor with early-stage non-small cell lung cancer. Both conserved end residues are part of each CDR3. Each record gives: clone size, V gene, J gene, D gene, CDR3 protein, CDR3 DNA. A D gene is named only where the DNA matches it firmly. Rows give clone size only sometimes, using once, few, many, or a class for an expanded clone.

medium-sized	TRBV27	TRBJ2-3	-	CASSPSTDTQYF	TGTGCCAGCAGTCCCAGCACAGATACGCAGTATTTT
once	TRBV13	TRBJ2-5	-	CASSSRDFPGTQYF	TGTGCCAGCAGCTCACGGGACTTCCCCGGAACCCAGTACTTC
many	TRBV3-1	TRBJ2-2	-	CASSQAVGPGELFF	TGTGCCAGCAGCCAAGCTGTAGGACCCGGGGAGCTGTTTTTT
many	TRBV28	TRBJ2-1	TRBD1	CASSGPGQGGDEQFF	TGTGCCAGCAGCGGCCCGGGACAGGGAGGAGATGAGCAGTTCTTC
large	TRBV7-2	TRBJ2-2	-	CASIIPGGELFF	TGTGCCAGTATAATCCCGGGCGGGGAGCTGTTTTTT
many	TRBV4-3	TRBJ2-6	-	CASSQVTSSAGANVLTF	TGCGCCAGCAGCCAAGTTACAAGCTCGGCTGGGGCCAACGTCCTGACTTTC
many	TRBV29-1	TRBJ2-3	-	CSVTWGTDTQYF	TGCAGCGTCACGTGGGGGACAGATACGCAGTATTTT
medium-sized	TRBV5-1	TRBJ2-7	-	CASRTRTEPSYEQYF	TGCGCCAGCCGTACCCGGACTGAACCTTCCTACGAGCAGTACTTC
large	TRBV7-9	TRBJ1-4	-	CASSLSGVYVGEKLFF	TGTGCCAGCAGCTTATCTGGGGTTTACGTCGGAGAAAAACTGTTTTTT
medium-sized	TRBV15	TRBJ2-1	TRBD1	CATSRGDSYNEQFF	TGTGCCACCAGCAGAGGGGACAGCTACAATGAGCAGTTCTTC
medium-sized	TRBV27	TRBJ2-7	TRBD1	CASSLYGTGSSYEQYF	TGTGCCAGCAGTTTATATGGGACAGGGAGCTCCTACGAGCAGTACTTC
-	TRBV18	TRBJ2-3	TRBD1	CASSPGQGATDTQYF	TGTGCCAGCTCACCGGGACAGGGGGCGACAGATACGCAGTATTTT
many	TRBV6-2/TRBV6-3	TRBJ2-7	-	CASRRQGGGSYEQYF	TGTGCCAGCAGAAGACAGGGAGGAGGGTCCTACGAGCAGTACTTC
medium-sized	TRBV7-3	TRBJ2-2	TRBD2	CASSLHLAGAGAGELFF	TGTGCCAGCAGCTTACACCTAGCGGGAGCTGGCGCCGGGGAGCTGTTTTTT
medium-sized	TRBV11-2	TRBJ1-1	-	CASSPKGTEAFF	TGTGCCAGCAGCCCCAAGGGGACTGAAGCTTTCTTT
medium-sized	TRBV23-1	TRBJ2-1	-	CASKWGLIF	TGCGCCAGCAAATGGGGGCTCATCTTC
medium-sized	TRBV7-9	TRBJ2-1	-	CASSLVGGGNEQFF	TGTGCCAGCAGCTTAGTGGGGGGCGGAAATGAGCAGTTCTTC
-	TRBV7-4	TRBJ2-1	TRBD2	CASSLADPGGEAYNEQFF	TGTGCCAGCAGCTTAGCAGACCCGGGGGGGGAGGCATACAATGAGCAGTTCTTC
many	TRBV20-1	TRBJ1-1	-	CSAKLRTAHGAFF	TGCAGTGCTAAATTACGGACAGCTCATGGAGCTTTCTTT
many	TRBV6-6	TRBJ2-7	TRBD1	CASSYSTQGDYEQYF	TGTGCCAGCAGTTACTCCACCCAGGGGGACTACGAGCAGTACTTC
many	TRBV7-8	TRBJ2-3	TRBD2	CASSLSVSGGTDTQYF	TGTGCCAGCAGCTTATCAGTTAGCGGGGGCACAGATACGCAGTATTTT
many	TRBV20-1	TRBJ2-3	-	CSGLAGDTQYF	TGCAGTGGTCTGGCCGGAGATACGCAGTATTTT
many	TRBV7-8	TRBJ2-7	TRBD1	CASSRTQTGVRSYEQYF	TGTGCCAGCAGCCGTACGCAAACAGGGGTTAGGTCCTACGAGCAGTACTTC
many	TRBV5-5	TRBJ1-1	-	CASSGGMNTEAFF	TGTGCCAGCAGCGGGGGCATGAACACTGAAGCTTTCTTT
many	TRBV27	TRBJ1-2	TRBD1	CASSSGTGSKGYTF	TGTGCCAGCAGTTCCGGGACAGGTTCGAAAGGCTACACCTTC
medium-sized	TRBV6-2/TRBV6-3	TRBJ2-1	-	CASSSGGYRDEQFF	TGTGCCAGCTCATCGGGCGGGTATAGGGATGAGCAGTTCTTC
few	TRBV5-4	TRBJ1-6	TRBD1	CASTPAGTGKNSPLHF	TGTGCCAGCACACCCGCCGGGACAGGAAAAAATTCACCCCTCCACTTT
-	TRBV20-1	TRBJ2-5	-	CSASGGTLQETQYF	TGCAGTGCTAGCGGGGGCACCCTCCAAGAGACCCAGTACTTC
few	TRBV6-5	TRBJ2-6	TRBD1	CASSYFSGGWAGSGANVLTF	TGTGCCAGCAGTTACTTTTCAGGGGGCTGGGCTGGATCTGGGGCCAACGTCCTGACTTTC
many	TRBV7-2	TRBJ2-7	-	CASSLGSLGDYEQYF	TGTGCCAGCAGCTTAGGAAGTCTTGGGGACTACGAGCAGTACTTC
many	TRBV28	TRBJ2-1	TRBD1	CASSSPRDSYNEQFF	TGTGCCAGCAGTTCGCCCCGGGACAGCTACAATGAGCAGTTCTTC
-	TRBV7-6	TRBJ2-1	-	CASSPSGVTYNEQFF	TGTGCCAGCAGCCCGTCAGGGGTCACCTACAATGAGCAGTTCTTC
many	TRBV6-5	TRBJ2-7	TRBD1	CASSRGTARYEQYF	TGTGCCAGCAGCAGGGGGACAGCCCGCTACGAGCAGTACTTC
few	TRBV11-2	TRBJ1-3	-	CASSLFLQGSYTIYF	TGTGCCAGCAGCTTATTCCTGCAGGGAAGTTACACCATATATTTT
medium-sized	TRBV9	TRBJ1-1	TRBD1	CASSVASDRARDTEAFF	TGTGCCAGCAGCGTAGCTTCGGACAGGGCTAGGGACACTGAAGCTTTCTTT
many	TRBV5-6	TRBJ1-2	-	CASSLYGPGEGYTF	TGTGCCAGCAGCTTGTACGGGCCTGGGGAGGGCTACACCTTC
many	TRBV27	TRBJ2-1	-	CASTPLERAKGEQFF	TGTGCCAGCACCCCCCTGGAGCGGGCTAAGGGAGAGCAGTTCTTC
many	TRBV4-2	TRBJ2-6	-	CASSQARDVDTGANVLTF	TGTGCCAGCAGCCAAGCCCGGGACGTAGATACAGGGGCCAACGTCCTGACTTTC
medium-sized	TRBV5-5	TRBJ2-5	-	CASSLIGTQETQYF	TGTGCCAGCAGCTTGATTGGGACACAAGAGACCCAGTACTTC
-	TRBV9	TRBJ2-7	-	CASSVGQGTYEQYF	TGTGCCAGCAGCGTAGGGCAGGGGACCTACGAGCAGTACTTC
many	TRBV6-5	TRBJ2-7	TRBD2	CASTQAGSSYEQYF	TGTGCCAGCACACAAGCGGGGAGCTCCTACGAGCAGTACTTC
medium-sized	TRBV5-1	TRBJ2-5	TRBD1	CASSLGDSSPETQYF	TGCGCCAGCAGCTTGGGGGACAGCTCCCCCGAGACCCAGTACTTC
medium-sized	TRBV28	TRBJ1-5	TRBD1	CASRTGRNQPQHF	TGTGCCAGCAGGACAGGGAGAAATCAGCCCCAGCATTTT
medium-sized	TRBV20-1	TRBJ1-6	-	CSASSGSSYNSPLHF	TGCAGTGCTAGTTCCGGGAGCTCCTATAATTCACCCCTCCACTTT
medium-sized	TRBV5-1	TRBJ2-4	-	CASSLGSPGFQYF	TGCGCCAGCAGCTTGGGATCCCCTGGCTTTCAGTACTTC
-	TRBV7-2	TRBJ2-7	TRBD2	CASGRDYYEQYF	TGTGCCAGCGGCCGGGACTACTACGAGCAGTACTTC
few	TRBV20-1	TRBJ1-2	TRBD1	CSARGGDRSPSYGYTF	TGCAGTGCTAGAGGAGGGGACAGGTCTCCCTCCTATGGCTACACCTTC
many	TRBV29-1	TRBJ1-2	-	CSVVGGDTYYGYTF	TGCAGCGTTGTGGGGGGGGACACGTACTATGGCTACACCTTC
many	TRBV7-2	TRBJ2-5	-	CASSLRREIGRETQYF	TGTGCCAGCAGCTTAAGGCGGGAAATAGGGAGAGAGACCCAGTACTTC
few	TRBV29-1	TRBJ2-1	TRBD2	CSAGGRSYNEQFF	TGCAGCGCCGGGGGGAGATCCTACAATGAGCAGTTCTTC
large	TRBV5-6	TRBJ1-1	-	CATSRGPAAGAEAFF	TGTGCCACGAGTAGAGGGCCCGCCGCGGGGGCTGAAGCTTTCTTT
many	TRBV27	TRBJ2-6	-	CASSLLRQPVSGANVLTF	TGTGCCAGCAGTTTATTACGGCAGCCCGTCTCTGGGGCCAACGTCCTGACTTTC
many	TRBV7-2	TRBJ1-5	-	CASSSRGDQPQHF	TGTGCCAGCAGCTCCCGGGGGGATCAGCCCCAGCATTTT
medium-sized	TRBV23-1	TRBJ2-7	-	CASSQSELDLYEQYF	TGCGCCAGCAGTCAATCGGAATTGGACTTATACGAGCAGTACTTC
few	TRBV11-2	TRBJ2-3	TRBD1	CASSRQGIGTDTQYF	TGTGCCAGCAGCCGACAGGGTATCGGGACAGATACGCAGTATTTT
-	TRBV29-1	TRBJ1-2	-	CSAQSTNYGYTF	TGCAGTGCCCAATCAACTAACTATGGCTACACCTTC
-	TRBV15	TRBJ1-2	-	CATSRNEKNPNYGYTF	TGTGCCACCAGCAGAAATGAAAAAAACCCTAACTATGGCTACACCTTC
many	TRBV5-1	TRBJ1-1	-	CASSGSPGTEAFF	TGCGCCAGCAGCGGTTCCCCGGGGACTGAAGCTTTCTTT
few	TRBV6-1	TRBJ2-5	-	CASIYFQGSYQETQYF	TGTGCCAGCATCTATTTCCAGGGGAGCTACCAAGAGACCCAGTACTTC
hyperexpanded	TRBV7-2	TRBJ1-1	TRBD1	CASSLGQGWYLNTEAFF	TGTGCCAGCAGCTTGGGACAGGGTTGGTATTTGAACACTGAAGCTTTCTTT